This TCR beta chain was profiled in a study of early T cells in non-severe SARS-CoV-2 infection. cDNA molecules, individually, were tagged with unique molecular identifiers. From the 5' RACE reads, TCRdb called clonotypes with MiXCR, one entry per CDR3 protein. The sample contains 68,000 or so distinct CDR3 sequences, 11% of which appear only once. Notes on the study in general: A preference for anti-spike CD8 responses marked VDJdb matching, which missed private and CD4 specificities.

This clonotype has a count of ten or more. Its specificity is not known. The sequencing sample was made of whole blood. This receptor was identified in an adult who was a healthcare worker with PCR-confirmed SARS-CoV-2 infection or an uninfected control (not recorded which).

In DNA, the CDR3 is TGTGCCAGCCAGGACGGGAACACCGGGGAGCTGTTTTTT. It yields the protein CASQDGNTGELFF. The rearrangement joins TRBV2 to TRBJ2-2; unclear D gene. CDR3 length: 13 amino acids. CDR1 and CDR2 from the germline V gene are SNHLY and FYNNEI. V dropped 8 bases and J dropped 1 base, with 8 bases sitting between them.